A single sample is the source of the 10 T cell receptor beta chains below, sequenced in a study of cytomegalovirus exposure and HLA in healthy donors. Primers included in the PCR were 60 Vbeta and 13 Jbeta primers. Generated by immunoSEQ multiplex PCR, the TCRdb table keeps only in-frame clones and is missing some. The table has about 160,000 clones, around 79% seen once. The specimen sequenced was PBMCs. Receptor source: a female donor in good health and CMV-seronegative.

The chain uses TRBV25-1 and TRBJ1-2; maybe TRBD1 (5 bases). In germline, CDR1 is MGHDK, CDR2 SYGVNS. V lost 2 bases and J lost 2, with 15 bases in between. The CDR3 totals 16 residues. CDR3 protein: CASSEGGVGKNYGYTF. CDR3 sequence (DNA): TGTGCCAGCAGTGAAGGAGGGGTGGGAAAGAACTATGGCTACACCTTC.

About this clone itself: A read error may produce the germline difference seen at one junction end. The J gene is TRBJ2-7, the V gene TRBV5-1; 10 positions agree with TRBD1. Germline V gene lookup returns CDR1 SGHRS and CDR2 YFSETQ. The CDR3 is made up of 18 amino acids. CDR3: CASSLGRQGAMGSYEQYF. CDR3 nucleotides: TGCGCCAGCAGTTTGGGGAGACAGGGGGCAATGGGCTCCTACGAGCAGTACTTC.

Points on this clone: This same CDR3 is encoded by further DNA sequences in the sample. V is TRBV4-3 and J is TRBJ2-3; D is perhaps TRBD1 (6 bases). V lost 0 bases and J 4 bases, leaving 11 bases between the germline ends. This CDR3 contains 15 residues. The germline CDR1 and CDR2 sequences are LGHNA and YSLEER. CDR3 in amino acids: CASSQEGRGADTQYF. CDR3 DNA sequence: TGCGCCAGCAGCCAAGAGGGCAGGGGAGCAGATACGCAGTATTTT.

This chain uses TRBV2 with TRBJ2-4, with 8 positions matching TRBD2. Germline trimming cut 6 bases from V and 0 bases from J; bases unmatched to any gene: 7. The CDR3 is made up of 16 amino acids. Germline CDR1 reads SNHLY; CDR2 reads FYNNEI. CDR3 amino acids: CASSTTAGGAKNIQYF. CDR3 DNA sequence: TGTGCCAGCAGCACTACCGCGGGGGGAGCCAAAAACATTCAGTACTTC.

The rearrangement uses TRBV7-2 and TRBJ2-7; no clear D. The V and J ends lost 2 bases and 1 base respectively, with 6 bases between them. The CDR3 runs to 13 residues. Per germline, CDR1 SGHTA and CDR2 FQGNSA. For the CDR3, the DNA is TGTGCCAGCAGCTTATCCGTGTCCTACGAGCAGTACTTC. This translates into CASSLSVSYEQYF.

V and J are TRBV10-3 and TRBJ1-2; D is possibly TRBD1 (5 bases). Germline CDR1 is ENHRY and CDR2 is SYGVKD. The germline V and J ends were trimmed by 0 bases and 8 bases, with 10 bases remaining between them. There are 13 residues in the CDR3. The CDR3 reads CAISESGVDGYTF. CDR3 nucleotide sequence: TGTGCCATCAGTGAGTCAGGGGTGGACGGCTACACCTTC.

In its sample, this clone was seen a few times. V is TRBV10-3 and J is TRBJ1-1; 7 bases map to TRBD1. Germline V CDR1 and CDR2: ENHRY, SYGVKD. The ends lost 4 bases at V and 3 bases at J; junction bases unmatched: 8. This CDR3 is 15 amino acids long. The CDR3 region has the DNA TGTGCCATCAGTGCTCGAGGACAGGCGCACACTGAAGCTTTCTTT. Translated: CAISARGQAHTEAFF.

This chain joins TRBV28 and TRBJ1-6, with D possibly matching TRBD1 (5 bases). The CDR3 totals 17 residues. Germline V gene lookup returns CDR1 MDHEN and CDR2 SYDVKM. Trimming pared 7 bases from V and 1 base from J, leaving 17 bases between. The CDR3 DNA reads TGTGCCAGCACCCTATTGTCCGGGGGATCCTATAATTCACCCCTCCACTTT. Protein sequence: CASTLLSGGSYNSPLHF. Full variable domain (outside the CDR3, taken from reference TRBV28 and TRBJ1-6): DVKVTQSSRYLVKRTGEKVFLECVQDMDHENMFWYRQDPGLGLRLIYFSYDVKMKEKGDIPEGYSVSREKKERFSLILESASTNQTSMYLCASTLLSGGSYNSPLHFGNGTRLTVT.

In its sample, this clone was seen a few times. V is TRBV5-5 and J is TRBJ1-1; D call uncertain. This CDR3 has 12 amino acids. The V gene lost 7 bases and the J gene lost 5 bases, with 12 bases spanning the gap. The germline gives CDR1 SGHKS, CDR2 YYEKEE (reference sequence). The CDR3 bases are TGTGCCAGCGGACTGGACGGGACTGAAGCTTTCTTT. It encodes CASGLDGTEAFF.

The rearrangement uses TRBV27 and TRBJ1-1; 8 nucleotides agree with TRBD1. Germline V gives CDR1 MNHEY, CDR2 SMNVEV (reference sequence). Trimming cost V 5 bases and J 4 bases; bases outside gene matches: 3. This CDR3 contains 13 residues. The CDR3 coding sequence is TGTGCCAGCAGTCTTACAGGGGGCACTGAAGCTTTCTTT. Translation: CASSLTGGTEAFF.